This T cell receptor (beta chain) came from a study of CD8 T cells in ankylosing spondylitis. Whole-study findings and limits: Seemingly characteristic of ankylosing spondylitis blood was a TCR beta motif consisting of 7 or 8 highly homologous variants.

TCRdb reprocessed the 5' RACE reads with MiXCR, giving one entry per CDR3 protein. The sample yields about 440,000 distinct CDR3 sequences, under 20% seen once. This clonotype was detected a few times. As yet, its antigen is unknown. The CDR3 is made up of 14 amino acids. The V gene's germline CDR1 is DFQATT and CDR2 SNEGSKA (reference sequence). V was pared by 6 bases and J by 0 bases, with 12 bases between. The chain employs TRBV20-1 and TRBJ1-5; possibly TRBD1 for D (6 bases). This clonotype was obtained from a male donor with ankylosing spondylitis. Sequencing was carried out using blood, either unsorted or a sorted T cell fraction (not recorded which). This chain's CDR3 is CSASGQNSNQPQHF. The CDR3, as DNA: TGCAGTGCAAGTGGACAGAATAGCAATCAGCCCCAGCATTTT.